Reported below is one TCR beta chain. The sample's time point: sample taken at primary tumor resection. Whole RNA came from tumor, nontumor lung or frozen PBMC and was sequenced without being sorted. This entry is derived from a study of spatial heterogeneity in lung cancer. The V end lost 5 bases, the J end lost 3 bases, and 5 bases lay between the germline ends. Looked up from germline, CDR1 is MGHDK and CDR2 is SYGVNS. The CDR3 is 11 residues long. TCRdb analysed the 5' RACE reads with MiXCR anew, one entry per CDR3 protein. The sample holds roughly 46,000 distinct CDR3 sequences, over 9.5% seen once.

This chain joins TRBV25-1 and TRBJ2-7; no firm D call. The specimen was PBMCs, collected at surgery. The source of this sequence is a female donor with early-stage non-small cell lung cancer. The chain's CDR3 is CASSPHYEQYF. In DNA, the CDR3 is TGTGCCAGCAGTCCACACTACGAGCAGTACTTC.